This T cell receptor beta chain is from a study of blood T cell repertoires in COVID-19 (dated by TCRdb to about 2020). About the study as a whole: Samples from collaborators originated in the United States, Italy and Spain and spanned both the acute and convalescent phases of COVID-19. The material from the prospective study consisted of cDNA or gDNA derived from T cells, B-cell-depleted T cells, or PBMCs. Subjects who had been exposed to COVID-19, were actively infected with it, or had recovered from it provided the deeply sampled blood TCRbeta repertoires that made up the dataset. The repertoires were released in a freely available public database meant as a resource for research on the immune response to SARS-CoV-2. Samples were obtained from the ongoing ImmuneRACE study (first 160 participants) and from about 1,300 subjects provided by 6 global collaborators. A de-identified subject ID, COVID-19 status, age in years and sex were almost always included in the sample metadata. Where HLA class I and class II types were available, the types were taken from metadata supplied by the sample provider, not from assay-based typing.

Overall study outcomes, separate from this receptor: Clinical and demographic metadata were provided uncurated, with the amount varying by source and participant.

The immunoSEQ Assay, a bias-controlled multiplex PCR, was used to amplify TCRbeta CDR3 regions from genomic DNA. On the authors' methods: Within the assay, amplification of reference gene primers was used to estimate how many nucleated cells each sample contained. Sequence reads were collapsed and filtered to measure the absolute abundance of every unique TCRbeta CDR3 rearrangement. For each sample, productive Simpson clonality was calculated as the square root of Simpson's diversity index across productive rearrangements. Here the immuneACCESS table is served through TCRdb, limited to in-frame sequences with V and J called. Missing clones are a known gap in these copies; in checked studies unresolved V genes cover under half, and the rest lacks a known reason. That table furnishes V, J and clone size, whereas the DNA furnished D and trimming. This sample holds approximately 210,000 clones; less than 85% were observed only once. The ten largest clones represent roughly 7.8% of the sample.

In regard to this clone: Its antigen has not been determined. It has no much larger one-base neighbor in the sample; base qualities were not kept.

One collaborating source in Seattle enrolled patients during active infection and followed them longitudinally through the course of disease. Collaborating institutions collected whole blood in K2EDTA tubes following their own protocols. For TCRbeta analysis, collaborators shipped samples as frozen whole blood, isolated PBMCs, or DNA extracted from either of those sample types. V was cut back by 1 base and J by 13 bases, leaving a gap of 13 bases between them. Measured from the cysteine to the phenylalanine, the CDR3 is 12 residues long. Kept here is only the CDR3 DNA, which spans 36 bases and is read in frame from base 1. Looking up the germline V gene (reference sequence) yields CDR1 SEHNR and CDR2 FQNEAQ.

Material for sequencing was peripheral blood. This receptor was taken from a woman aged 80 or over with COVID-19, enrolled during active disease. The chain is made from TRBV7-9 and TRBJ1-2; the D gene remains uncertain. Here is the DNA: TGTGCCAGCAGCTTAGGAGGGTCTATCCTCACCTTC. Translated, this is CASSLGGSILTF. When the CDR3 is completed using the reference TRBV7-9 and TRBJ1-2 genes on either side, the full variable domain is DTGVSQNPRHKITKRGQNVTFRCDPISEHNRLYWYRQTLGQGPEFLTYFQNEAQLEKSRLLSDRFSAERPKGSFSTLEIQRTEQGDSAMYLCASSLGGSILTFGSGTRLTVV.